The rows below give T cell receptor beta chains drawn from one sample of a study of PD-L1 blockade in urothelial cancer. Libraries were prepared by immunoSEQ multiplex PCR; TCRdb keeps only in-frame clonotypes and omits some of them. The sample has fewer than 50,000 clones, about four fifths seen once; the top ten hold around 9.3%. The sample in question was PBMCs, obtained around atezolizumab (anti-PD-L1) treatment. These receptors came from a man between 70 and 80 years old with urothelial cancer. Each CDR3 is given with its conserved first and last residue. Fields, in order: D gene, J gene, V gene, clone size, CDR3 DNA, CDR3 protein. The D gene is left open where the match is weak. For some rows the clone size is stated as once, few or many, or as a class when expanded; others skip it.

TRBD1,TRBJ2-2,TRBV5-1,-,TGCGCCAGCAGCCTCCTGACAGGGTCGAACACCGGGGAGCTGTTTTTT,CASSLLTGSNTGELFF
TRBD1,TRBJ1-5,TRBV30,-,TGTGCCTGGAGTGGCTACCCCGGGACAGACCATCAGCCCCAGCATTTT,CAWSGYPGTDHQPQHF
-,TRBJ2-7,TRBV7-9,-,TGTGCCAGCAGCCCACAGGGTTGGGAGCAGTACTTC,CASSPQGWEQYF
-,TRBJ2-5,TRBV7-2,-,TGTGCCAGCAGCTCAACTAGGACCCAGTACTTC,CASSSTRTQYF
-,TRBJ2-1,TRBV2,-,TGTGCCGGCCCGGAGAATCTTCCTTACAATGAGCAGTTCTTC,CAGPENLPYNEQFF
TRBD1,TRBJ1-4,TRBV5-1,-,TGCGCCAGCAGCCGGGGACCGGGACAGGCGAATGAAAAACTGTTTTTT,CASSRGPGQANEKLFF
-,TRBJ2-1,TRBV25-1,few,TGTGCCAGCAGCGGGACATCTTACAATGAGCAGTTCTTC,CASSGTSYNEQFF
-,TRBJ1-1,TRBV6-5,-,TGTGCCAGCAGTTCCATTAACACTGAAGCTTTCTTT,CASSSINTEAFF
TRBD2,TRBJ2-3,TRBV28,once,TGTGCCAGCAGTGCTACTAGCGGAGCTGTAGATACGCAGTATTTT,CASSATSGAVDTQYF
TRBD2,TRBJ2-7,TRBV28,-,TGTGCCTCCTCCTCACTAGCGGGAGACGAGCAGTACTTC,CASSSLAGDEQYF
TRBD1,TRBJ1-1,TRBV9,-,TGTGCCAGCAGCGTAATAGGGGGCGTAGGGAACACTGAAGCTTTCTTT,CASSVIGGVGNTEAFF
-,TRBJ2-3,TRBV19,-,TGTGCCAGTAGCAGGACAGATACGCAGTATTTT,CASSRTDTQYF
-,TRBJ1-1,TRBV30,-,TGTGCCTGGAGTGTACAAGGCGGCGGGGATGCTTTCTTT,CAWSVQGGGDAFF
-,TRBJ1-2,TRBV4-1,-,TGCGCCAGCAGCCAAGAGGGGGTCAGGGGAAGCAACTATGGCTACACCTTC,CASSQEGVRGSNYGYTF
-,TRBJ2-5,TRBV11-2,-,TGTGCCAGCAGCCTACACGGAGGGCCGGAGACCCAGTACTTC,CASSLHGGPETQYF
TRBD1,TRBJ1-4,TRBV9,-,TGTGCCAGCAGCGTAGCTGGGCAGGGGGCGGAAAAACTGTTTTTT,CASSVAGQGAEKLFF
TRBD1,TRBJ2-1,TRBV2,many,TGTGCCAGCAATTGGGGACAGATCTACAATGAGCAGTTCTTC,CASNWGQIYNEQFF
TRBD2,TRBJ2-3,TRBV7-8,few,TGTGCCAGCAGCCGTGAGCGGGAGGGCACAGATACGCAGTATTTT,CASSREREGTDTQYF
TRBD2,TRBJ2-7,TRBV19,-,TGTGCCAGTAGTATAGCGTCGAGCGGGGCCTCTCGAGAGCAGTACTTC,CASSIASSGASREQYF
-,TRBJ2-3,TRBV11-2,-,TGTGCCAGCAGCTTAGATGGGCCATCAGATACGCAGTATTTT,CASSLDGPSDTQYF
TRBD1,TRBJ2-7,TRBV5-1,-,TGCGCCAGCATCCTCTCTCCCGGACAGGGGAACGAGCAGTACTTC,CASILSPGQGNEQYF